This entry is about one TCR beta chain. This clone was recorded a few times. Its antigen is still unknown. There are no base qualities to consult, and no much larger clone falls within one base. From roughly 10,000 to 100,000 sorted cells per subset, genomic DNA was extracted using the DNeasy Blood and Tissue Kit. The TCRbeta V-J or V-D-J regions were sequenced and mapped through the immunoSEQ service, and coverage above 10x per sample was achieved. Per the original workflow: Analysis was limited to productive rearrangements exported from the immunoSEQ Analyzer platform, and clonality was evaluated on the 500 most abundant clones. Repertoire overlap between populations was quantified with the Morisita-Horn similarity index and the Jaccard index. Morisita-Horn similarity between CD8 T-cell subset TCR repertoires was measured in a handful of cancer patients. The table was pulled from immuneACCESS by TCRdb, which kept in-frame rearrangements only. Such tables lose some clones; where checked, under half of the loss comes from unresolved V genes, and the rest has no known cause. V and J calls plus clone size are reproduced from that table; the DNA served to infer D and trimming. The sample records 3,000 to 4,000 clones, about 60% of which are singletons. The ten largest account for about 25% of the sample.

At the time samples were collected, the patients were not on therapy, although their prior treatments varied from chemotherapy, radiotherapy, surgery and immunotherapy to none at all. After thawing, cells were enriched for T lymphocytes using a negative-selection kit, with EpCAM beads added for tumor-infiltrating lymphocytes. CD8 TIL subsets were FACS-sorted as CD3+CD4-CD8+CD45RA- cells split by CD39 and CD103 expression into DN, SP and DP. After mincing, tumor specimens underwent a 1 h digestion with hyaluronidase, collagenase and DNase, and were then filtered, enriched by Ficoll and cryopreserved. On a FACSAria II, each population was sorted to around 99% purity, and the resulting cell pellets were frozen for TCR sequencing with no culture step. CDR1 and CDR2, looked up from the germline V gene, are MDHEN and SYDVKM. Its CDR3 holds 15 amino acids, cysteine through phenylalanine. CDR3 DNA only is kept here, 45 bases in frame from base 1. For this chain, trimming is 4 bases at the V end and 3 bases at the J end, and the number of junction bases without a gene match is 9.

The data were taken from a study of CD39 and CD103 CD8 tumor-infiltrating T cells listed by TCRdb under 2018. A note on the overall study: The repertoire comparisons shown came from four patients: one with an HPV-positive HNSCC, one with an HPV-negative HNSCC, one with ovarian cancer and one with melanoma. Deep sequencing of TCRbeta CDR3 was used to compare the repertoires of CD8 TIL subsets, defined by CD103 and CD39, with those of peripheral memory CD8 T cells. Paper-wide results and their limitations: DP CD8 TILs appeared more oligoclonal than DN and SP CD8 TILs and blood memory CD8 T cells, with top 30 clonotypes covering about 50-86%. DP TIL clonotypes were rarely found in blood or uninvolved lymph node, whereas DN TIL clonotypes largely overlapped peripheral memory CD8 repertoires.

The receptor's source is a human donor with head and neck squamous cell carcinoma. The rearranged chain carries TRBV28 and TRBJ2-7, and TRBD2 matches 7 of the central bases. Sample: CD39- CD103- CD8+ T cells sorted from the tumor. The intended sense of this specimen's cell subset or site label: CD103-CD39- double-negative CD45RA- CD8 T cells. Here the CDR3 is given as CASSSSGLNLYEQYF. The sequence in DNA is TGTGCCAGCAGTTCCTCGGGACTAAACCTCTACGAGCAGTACTTC.